These T cell receptor beta chains were read from a single sample in a study of shared clonotypes between healthy human individuals. TCRdb's table, derived via immunoSEQ multiplex PCR, lists solely in-frame clones and lacks some. The sample consists of over 2 million clones, 95% of them appearing once. Sample: naive CD4+ T cells sorted from blood. These TCRs come from a man younger than 35 in good health. Each CDR3 is given with its conserved first and last residue. The order of the fields is D gene, J gene, CDR3 length, V gene, CDR3 protein, CDR3 DNA. D genes are given only for firm matches.

-,TRBJ1-5,13,TRBV10-3,CAIKGEGNQPQHF,TGTGCCATCAAGGGAGAGGGCAATCAGCCCCAGCATTTT
TRBD2,TRBJ2-4,16,TRBV4-1,CASSQASSGSGDIQYF,TGCGCCAGCAGCCAAGCTAGTAGCGGGAGTGGTGACATTCAGTACTTC
-,TRBJ1-6,16,TRBV9,CASSVVESSYNSPLHF,TGTGCCAGCAGCGTAGTCGAGAGCTCCTATAATTCACCCCTCCACTTT
TRBD1,TRBJ2-1,14,TRBV25-1,CATAPGGIGYEQFF,TGTGCCACCGCCCCAGGGGGTATAGGCTATGAGCAGTTCTTC
-,TRBJ2-5,13,TRBV29-1,CSVDWGIQETQYF,TGCAGCGTTGACTGGGGGATCCAAGAGACCCAGTACTTC
-,TRBJ2-2,13,TRBV30,CAWSAQGTGELFF,TGTGCCTGGAGTGCTCAGGGAACCGGGGAGCTGTTTTTT
TRBD2,TRBJ2-1,20,TRBV18,CASSPSPGLAGPSPYNEQFF,TGTGCCAGCTCACCATCACCGGGACTAGCGGGACCGTCTCCCTACAATGAGCAGTTCTTC
TRBD1,TRBJ1-1,14,TRBV7-2,CASSLGQGASEAFF,TGTGCCAGCAGCTTAGGGCAGGGGGCCTCTGAAGCTTTCTTT
TRBD2,TRBJ2-1,15,TRBV10-3,CAIKGTSGLRDEQFF,TGTGCCATCAAGGGGACTAGCGGACTTCGGGATGAGCAGTTCTTC
-,TRBJ2-6,17,TRBV5-4,CASSSGQTVSGANVLTF,TGTGCCAGCAGCTCGGGTCAAACTGTCTCTGGGGCCAACGTCCTGACTTTC
-,TRBJ1-5,15,TRBV19,CASSRTGARDQPQHF,TGTGCCAGTAGTAGGACGGGGGCGAGGGATCAGCCCCAGCATTTT
-,TRBJ1-1,14,TRBV10-1,CASSIGQGSTEAFF,TGCGCCAGCAGTATTGGGCAGGGAAGCACTGAAGCTTTCTTT
-,TRBJ2-1,13,TRBV14,CASSRLEDNEQFF,TGTGCCAGCAGCCGACTAGAGGACAATGAGCAGTTCTTC
-,TRBJ1-1,15,TRBV6-1,CASSEPSVGPTEAFF,TGTGCCAGCAGTGAGCCGAGTGTCGGACCCACTGAAGCTTTCTTT
-,TRBJ2-5,14,TRBV18,CASSPPGGPETQYF,TGTGCCAGCTCACCACCGGGGGGGCCAGAGACCCAGTACTTC
-,TRBJ2-7,15,TRBV5-5,CASSLVRALSYEQYF,TGTGCCAGCAGCCTTGTTAGGGCCCTCTCCTACGAGCAGTACTTC
TRBD2,TRBJ2-7,17,TRBV28,CASSLAPGAGGAYEQYF,TGTGCCAGCAGTTTAGCCCCCGGGGCGGGGGGGGCCTACGAGCAGTACTTC
-,TRBJ1-2,14,TRBV18,CASSPPGDNYGYTF,TGTGCCAGCTCACCCCCAGGGGATAACTATGGCTACACCTTC
TRBD1,TRBJ2-1,15,TRBV5-1,CASSRGQGNYNEQFF,TGCGCCAGCAGCAGGGGACAGGGAAACTACAATGAGCAGTTCTTC
TRBD1,TRBJ2-5,13,TRBV30,CAWSLGQTETQYF,TGTGCCTGGTCCTTGGGACAGACAGAGACCCAGTACTTC
-,TRBJ2-2,15,TRBV9,CASSPEITSTGELFF,TGTGCCAGCAGCCCAGAGATCACTTCCACCGGGGAGCTGTTTTTT
TRBD1,TRBJ2-7,14,TRBV13,CASSLGTGYYEQYF,TGTGCCAGCAGCTTAGGGACAGGGTACTACGAGCAGTACTTC
-,TRBJ2-7,12,TRBV30,CAWNRQAYEQYF,TGTGCCTGGAACCGACAGGCCTACGAGCAGTACTTC
-,TRBJ1-2,13,TRBV5-4,CASSLGQDYRYTF,TGTGCCAGCAGCTTAGGGCAGGACTATCGCTACACCTTC
-,TRBJ1-2,13,TRBV18,CASSPGSNYGYTF,TGTGCCAGCTCACCCGGATCTAACTATGGCTACACCTTC
TRBD2,TRBJ2-1,13,TRBV19,CASSTGTSGQQFF,TGTGCCAGTAGCACCGGGACTAGCGGGCAGCAGTTCTTC
-,TRBJ2-5,15,TRBV18,CASSPRVNNQETQYF,TGTGCCAGCTCACCACGAGTCAACAACCAAGAGACCCAGTACTTC